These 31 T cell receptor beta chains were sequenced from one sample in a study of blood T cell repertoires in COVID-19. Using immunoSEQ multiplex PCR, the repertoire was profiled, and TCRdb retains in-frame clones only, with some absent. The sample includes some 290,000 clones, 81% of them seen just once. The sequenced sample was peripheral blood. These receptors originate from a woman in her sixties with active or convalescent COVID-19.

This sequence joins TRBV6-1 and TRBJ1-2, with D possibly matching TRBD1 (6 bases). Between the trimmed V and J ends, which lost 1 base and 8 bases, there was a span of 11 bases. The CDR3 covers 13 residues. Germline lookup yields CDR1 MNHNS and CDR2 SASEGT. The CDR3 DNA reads TGTGCCAGCAGTGAAGAGGCAGGGGTAGGCTACACCTTC. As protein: CASSEEAGVGYTF.

The CDR3 is CASSLQDALNEQFF. The CDR3 region has the DNA TGTGCCAGCAGTTTACAGGATGCGCTCAATGAGCAGTTCTTC. This sequence joins TRBV27 and TRBJ2-1; D ambiguous. This CDR3 contains 14 residues. CDR1 and CDR2 from the germline V gene are MNHEY and SMNVEV (reference sequence). V was trimmed by 2 bases and J by 6 bases, leaving 11 bases between them.

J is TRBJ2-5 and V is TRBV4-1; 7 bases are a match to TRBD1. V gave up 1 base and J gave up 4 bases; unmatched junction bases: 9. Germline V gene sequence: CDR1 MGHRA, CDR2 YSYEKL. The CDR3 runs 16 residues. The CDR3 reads CASSQGQGVFGETQYF. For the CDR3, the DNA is TGCGCCAGCAGCCAAGGTCAGGGGGTTTTCGGAGAGACCCAGTACTTC.

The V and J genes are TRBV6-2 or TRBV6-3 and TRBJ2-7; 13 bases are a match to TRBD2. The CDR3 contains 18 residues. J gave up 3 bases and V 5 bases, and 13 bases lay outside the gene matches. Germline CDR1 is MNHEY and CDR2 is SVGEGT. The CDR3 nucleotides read TGTGCCAGCAGTACTTCCGGGACTAGCGGGGCAACCCACTACGAGCAGTACTTC. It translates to CASSTSGTSGATHYEQYF.

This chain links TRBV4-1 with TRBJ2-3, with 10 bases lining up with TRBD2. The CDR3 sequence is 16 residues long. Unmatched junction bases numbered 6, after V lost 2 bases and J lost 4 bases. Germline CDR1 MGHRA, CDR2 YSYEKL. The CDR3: CASSQIGLAVADTQYF. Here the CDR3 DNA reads TGCGCCAGCAGCCAAATAGGACTAGCGGTAGCAGATACGCAGTATTTT.

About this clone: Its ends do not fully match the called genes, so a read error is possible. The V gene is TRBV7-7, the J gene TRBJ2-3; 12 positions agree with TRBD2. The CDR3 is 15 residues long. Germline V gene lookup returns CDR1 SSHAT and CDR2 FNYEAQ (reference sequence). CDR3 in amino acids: CASSPLAGGQDTQYF. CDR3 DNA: TGTGCTAGCAGTCCTCTAGCGGGGGGGCAAGATACGCAGTATTTT.

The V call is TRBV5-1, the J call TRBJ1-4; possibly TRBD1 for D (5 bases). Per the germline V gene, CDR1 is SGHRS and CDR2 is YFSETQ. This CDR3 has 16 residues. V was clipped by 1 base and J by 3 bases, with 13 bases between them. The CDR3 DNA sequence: TGCGCCAGCAGCTTGAGGCCAACAGGACCTAATGAAAAACTGTTTTTT. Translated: CASSLRPTGPNEKLFF. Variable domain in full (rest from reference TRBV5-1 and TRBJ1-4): KAGVTQTPRYLIKTRGQQVTLSCSPISGHRSVSWYQQTPGQGLQFLFEYFSETQRNKGNFPGRFSGRQFSNSRSEMNVSTLELGDSALYLCASSLRPTGPNEKLFFGSGTQLSVL.

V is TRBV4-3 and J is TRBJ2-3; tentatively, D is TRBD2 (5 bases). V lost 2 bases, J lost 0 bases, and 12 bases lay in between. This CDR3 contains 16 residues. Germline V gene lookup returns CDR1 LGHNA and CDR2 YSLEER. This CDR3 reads CASSQTVAGSTDTQYF. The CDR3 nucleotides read TGCGCCAGCAGCCAAACAGTGGCGGGTAGCACAGATACGCAGTATTTT.

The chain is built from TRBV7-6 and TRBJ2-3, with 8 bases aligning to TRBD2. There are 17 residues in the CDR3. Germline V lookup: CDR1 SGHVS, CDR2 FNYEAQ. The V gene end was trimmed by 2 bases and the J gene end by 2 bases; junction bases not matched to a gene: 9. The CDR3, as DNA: TGTGCCAGCAGCTTACTGGGAGCGGGGGCGAACACAGATACGCAGTATTTT. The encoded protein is CASSLLGAGANTDTQYF.

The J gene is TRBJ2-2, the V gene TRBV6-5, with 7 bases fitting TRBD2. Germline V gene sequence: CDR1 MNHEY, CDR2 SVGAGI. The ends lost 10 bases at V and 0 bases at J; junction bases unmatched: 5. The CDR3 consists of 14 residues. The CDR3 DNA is TGTGCCACCAGACGGGGGGCGAACACCGGGGAGCTGTTTTTT. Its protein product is CATRRGANTGELFF.

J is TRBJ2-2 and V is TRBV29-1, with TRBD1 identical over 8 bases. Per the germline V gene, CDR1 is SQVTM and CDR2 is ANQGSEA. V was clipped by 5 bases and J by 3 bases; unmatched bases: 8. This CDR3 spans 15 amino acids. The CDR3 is CSVLKDRAYTGELFF. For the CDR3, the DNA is TGCAGCGTTCTAAAGGACAGGGCTTACACCGGGGAGCTGTTTTTT.

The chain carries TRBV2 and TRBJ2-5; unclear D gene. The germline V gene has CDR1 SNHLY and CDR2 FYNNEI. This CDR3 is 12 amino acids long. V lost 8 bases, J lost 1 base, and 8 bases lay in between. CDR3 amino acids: CASQRGQETQYF. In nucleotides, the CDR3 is TGTGCCAGCCAGAGAGGCCAAGAGACCCAGTACTTC.

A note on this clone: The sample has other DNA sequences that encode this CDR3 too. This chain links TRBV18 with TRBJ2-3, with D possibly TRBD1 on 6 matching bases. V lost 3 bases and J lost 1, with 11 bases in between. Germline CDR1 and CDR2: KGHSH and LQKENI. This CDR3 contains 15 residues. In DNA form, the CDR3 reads TGTGCCAGCTCACCGTCTGGGGGCGGCACAGATACGCAGTATTTT. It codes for CASSPSGGGTDTQYF.

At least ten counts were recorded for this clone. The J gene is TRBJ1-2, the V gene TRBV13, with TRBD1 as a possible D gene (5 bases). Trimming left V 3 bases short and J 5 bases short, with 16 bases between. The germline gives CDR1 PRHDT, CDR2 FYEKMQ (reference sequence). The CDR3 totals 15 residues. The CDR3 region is CASSLGGGVRYGYTF. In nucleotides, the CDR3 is TGTGCCAGCAGCTTGGGGGGAGGGGTTCGGTATGGCTACACCTTC.

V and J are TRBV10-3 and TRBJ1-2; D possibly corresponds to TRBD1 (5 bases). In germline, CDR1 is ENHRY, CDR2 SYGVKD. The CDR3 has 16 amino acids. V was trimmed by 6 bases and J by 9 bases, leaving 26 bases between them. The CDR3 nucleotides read TGTGCCATCAGAATGATTCCGGGACTAGGAAGTACCAGCTACACCTTC. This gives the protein CAIRMIPGLGSTSYTF.

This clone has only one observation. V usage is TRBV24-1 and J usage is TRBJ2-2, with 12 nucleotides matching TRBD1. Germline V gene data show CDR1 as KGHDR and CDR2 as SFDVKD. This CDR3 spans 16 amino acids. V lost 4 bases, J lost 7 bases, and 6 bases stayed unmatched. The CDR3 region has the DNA TGTGCCACCAGTGACCCCGGGACAGGGGGCATCGGGGAGCTGTTTTTT. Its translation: CATSDPGTGGIGELFF.

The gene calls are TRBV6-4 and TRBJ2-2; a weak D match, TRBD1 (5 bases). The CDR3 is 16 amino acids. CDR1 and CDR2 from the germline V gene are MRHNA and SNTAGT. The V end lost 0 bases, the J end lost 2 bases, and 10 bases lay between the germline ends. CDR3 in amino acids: CASSDSGAPNTGELFF. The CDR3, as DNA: TGTGCCAGCAGTGACTCAGGGGCTCCCAACACCGGGGAGCTGTTTTTT.

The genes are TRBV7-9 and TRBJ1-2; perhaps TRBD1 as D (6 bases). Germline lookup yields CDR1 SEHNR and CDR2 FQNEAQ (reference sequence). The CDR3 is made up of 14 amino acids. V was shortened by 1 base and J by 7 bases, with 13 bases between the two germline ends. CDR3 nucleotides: TGTGCCAGCAGCTTAGGGGGGCAGGAGATTGGCTACACCTTC. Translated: CASSLGGQEIGYTF.

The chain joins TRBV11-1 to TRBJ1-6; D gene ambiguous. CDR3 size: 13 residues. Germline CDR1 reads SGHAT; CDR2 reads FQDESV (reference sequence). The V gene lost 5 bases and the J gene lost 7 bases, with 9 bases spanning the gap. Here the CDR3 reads CASSRERNSPLHF. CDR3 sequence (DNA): TGTGCCAGCAGCCGGGAGAGAAATTCACCCCTCCACTTT.

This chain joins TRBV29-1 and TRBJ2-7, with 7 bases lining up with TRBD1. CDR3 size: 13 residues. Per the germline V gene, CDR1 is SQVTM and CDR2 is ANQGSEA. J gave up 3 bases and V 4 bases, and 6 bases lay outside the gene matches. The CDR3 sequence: CSVGGDRDYEQYF. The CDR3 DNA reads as TGCAGCGTTGGCGGAGACAGGGACTACGAGCAGTACTTC.

The CDR3 reads CASSPGEAGGQETQYF. CDR3 bases: TGTGCCAGCAGCCCCGGGGAAGCGGGGGGGCAAGAGACCCAGTACTTC. V gene TRBV7-3 combines with J gene TRBJ2-5, with 10 bases that match TRBD2. Germline V gene data show CDR1 as SGHTA and CDR2 as FQGTGA. V lost 5 bases and J lost 2; bases outside the gene matches: 8. The CDR3 contains 16 residues. Full variable domain (rest looked up from reference TRBV7-3 and TRBJ2-5): GAGVSQTPSNKVTEKGKYVELRCDPISGHTALYWYRQSLGQGPEFLIYFQGTGAADDSGLPNDRFFAVRPEGSVSTLKIQRTERGDSAVYLCASSPGEAGGQETQYFGPGTRLLVL.

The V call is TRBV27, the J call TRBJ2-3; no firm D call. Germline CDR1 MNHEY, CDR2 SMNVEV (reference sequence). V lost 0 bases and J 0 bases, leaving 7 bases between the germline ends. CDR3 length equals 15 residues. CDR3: CASSLSRQSTDTQYF. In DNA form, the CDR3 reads TGTGCCAGCAGTTTATCGCGGCAGAGCACAGATACGCAGTATTTT.

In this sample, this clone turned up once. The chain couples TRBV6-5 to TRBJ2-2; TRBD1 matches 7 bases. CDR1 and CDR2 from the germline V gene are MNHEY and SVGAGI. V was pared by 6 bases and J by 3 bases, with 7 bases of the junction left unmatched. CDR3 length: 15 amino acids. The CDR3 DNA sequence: TGTGCCAGCAGCCCCGACAGGGCGTACACCGGGGAGCTGTTTTTT. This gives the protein CASSPDRAYTGELFF.

The CDR3 region has the DNA TGCGCCAGCAGACCAATGTCTAGGGGGCAGACAGATACGCAGTATTTT. This codes for CASRPMSRGQTDTQYF. V usage is TRBV23-1 and J usage is TRBJ2-3; 7 bases match TRBD1. TRBV23-1 has ORF status, its function being uncertain. J was trimmed by 3 bases and V by 6 bases; bases with no gene match: 12. The CDR3 has 16 residues.

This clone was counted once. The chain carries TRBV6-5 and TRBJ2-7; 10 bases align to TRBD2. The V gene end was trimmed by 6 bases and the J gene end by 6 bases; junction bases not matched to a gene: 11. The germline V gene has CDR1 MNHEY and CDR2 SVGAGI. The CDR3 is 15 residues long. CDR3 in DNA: TGTGCCAGCAGCTTTAGCGGGGGGCAAACATCCGAGCAGTACTTC. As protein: CASSFSGGQTSEQYF.

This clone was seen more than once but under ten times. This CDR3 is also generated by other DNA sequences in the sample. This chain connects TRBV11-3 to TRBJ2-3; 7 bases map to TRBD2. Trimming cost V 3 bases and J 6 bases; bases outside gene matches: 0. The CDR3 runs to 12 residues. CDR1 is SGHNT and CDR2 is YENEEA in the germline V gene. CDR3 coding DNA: TGTGCCAGCAGCTTGGGGGGGGATACGCAGTATTTT. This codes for CASSLGGDTQYF.

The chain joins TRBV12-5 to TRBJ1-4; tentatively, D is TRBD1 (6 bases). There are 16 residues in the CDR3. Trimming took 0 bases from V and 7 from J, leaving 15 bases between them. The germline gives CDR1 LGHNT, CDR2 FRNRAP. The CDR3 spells CASGLVRQDTFEKLFF. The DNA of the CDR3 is TGTGCTAGTGGTTTGGTACGACAGGACACATTTGAAAAACTGTTTTTT.

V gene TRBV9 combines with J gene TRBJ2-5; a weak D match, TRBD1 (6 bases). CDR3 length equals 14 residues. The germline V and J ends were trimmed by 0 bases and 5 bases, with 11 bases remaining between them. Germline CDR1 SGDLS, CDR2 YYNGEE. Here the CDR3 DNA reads TGTGCCAGCAGCGTAGGGGTACAGGGCGAGACCCAGTACTTC. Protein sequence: CASSVGVQGETQYF.

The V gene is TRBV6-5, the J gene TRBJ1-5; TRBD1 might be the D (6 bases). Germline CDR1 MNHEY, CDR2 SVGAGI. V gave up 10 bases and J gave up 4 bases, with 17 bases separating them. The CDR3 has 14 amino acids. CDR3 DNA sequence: TGTGCCACCTGGGCCCAGGGGTTTAATCAGCCCCAGCATTTT. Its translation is CATWAQGFNQPQHF.

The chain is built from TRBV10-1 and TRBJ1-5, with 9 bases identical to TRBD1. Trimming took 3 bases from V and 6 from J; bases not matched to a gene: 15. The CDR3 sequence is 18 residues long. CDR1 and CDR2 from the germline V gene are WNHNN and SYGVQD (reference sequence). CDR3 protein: CASSDVDRGRGIGQPQHF. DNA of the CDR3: TGCGCCAGCAGTGACGTCGACAGGGGGAGGGGAATCGGTCAGCCCCAGCATTTT.

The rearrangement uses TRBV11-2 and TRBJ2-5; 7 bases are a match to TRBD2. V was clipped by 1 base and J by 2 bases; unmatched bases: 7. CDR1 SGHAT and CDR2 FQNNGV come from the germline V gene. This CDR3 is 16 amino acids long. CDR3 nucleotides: TGTGCCAGCAGCTTAGGTCGAGCGGGGCTACAAGAGACCCAGTACTTC. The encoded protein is CASSLGRAGLQETQYF.